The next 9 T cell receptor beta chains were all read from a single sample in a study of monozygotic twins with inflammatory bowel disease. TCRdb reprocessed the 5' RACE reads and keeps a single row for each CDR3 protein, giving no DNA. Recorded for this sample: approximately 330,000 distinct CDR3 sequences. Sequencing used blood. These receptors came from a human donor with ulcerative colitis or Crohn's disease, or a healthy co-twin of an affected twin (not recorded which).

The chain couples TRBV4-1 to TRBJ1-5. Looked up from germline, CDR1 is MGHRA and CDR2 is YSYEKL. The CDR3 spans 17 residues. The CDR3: CASSQVSTAVGGQPQHF.

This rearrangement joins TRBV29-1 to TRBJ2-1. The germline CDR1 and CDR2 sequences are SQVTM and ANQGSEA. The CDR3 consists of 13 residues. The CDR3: CSVSASPTNEQFF.

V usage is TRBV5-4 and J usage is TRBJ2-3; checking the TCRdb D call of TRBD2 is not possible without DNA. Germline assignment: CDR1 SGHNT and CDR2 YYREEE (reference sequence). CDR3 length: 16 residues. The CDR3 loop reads CASSLGPPAATDTQYF.

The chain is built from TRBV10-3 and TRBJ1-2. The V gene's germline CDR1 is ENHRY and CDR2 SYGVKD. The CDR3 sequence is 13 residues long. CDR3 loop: CAISEGTDYGYTF.

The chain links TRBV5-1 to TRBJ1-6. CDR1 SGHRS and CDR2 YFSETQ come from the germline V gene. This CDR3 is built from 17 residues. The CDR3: CASSLSPQGGLDSPLHF. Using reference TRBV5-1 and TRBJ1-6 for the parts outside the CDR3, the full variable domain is KAGVTQTPRYLIKTRGQQVTLSCSPISGHRSVSWYQQTPGQGLQFLFEYFSETQRNKGNFPGRFSGRQFSNSRSEMNVSTLELGDSALYLCASSLSPQGGLDSPLHFGNGTRLTVT.

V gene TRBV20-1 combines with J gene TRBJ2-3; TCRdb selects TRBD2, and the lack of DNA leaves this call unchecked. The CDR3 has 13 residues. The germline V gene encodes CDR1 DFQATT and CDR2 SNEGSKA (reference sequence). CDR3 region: CSAVDSGADTQYF.

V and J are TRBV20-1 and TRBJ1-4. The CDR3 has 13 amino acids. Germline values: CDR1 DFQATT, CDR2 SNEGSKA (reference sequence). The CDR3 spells CSAVGPADEKLFF.

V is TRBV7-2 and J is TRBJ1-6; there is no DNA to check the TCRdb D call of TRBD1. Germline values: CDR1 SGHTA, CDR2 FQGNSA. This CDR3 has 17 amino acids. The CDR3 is CASSPRPTSSYNSPLHF.

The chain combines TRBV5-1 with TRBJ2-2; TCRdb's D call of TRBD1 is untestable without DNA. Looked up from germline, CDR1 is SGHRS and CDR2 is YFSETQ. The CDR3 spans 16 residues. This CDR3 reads CVSSRDRGTNTGELFF.